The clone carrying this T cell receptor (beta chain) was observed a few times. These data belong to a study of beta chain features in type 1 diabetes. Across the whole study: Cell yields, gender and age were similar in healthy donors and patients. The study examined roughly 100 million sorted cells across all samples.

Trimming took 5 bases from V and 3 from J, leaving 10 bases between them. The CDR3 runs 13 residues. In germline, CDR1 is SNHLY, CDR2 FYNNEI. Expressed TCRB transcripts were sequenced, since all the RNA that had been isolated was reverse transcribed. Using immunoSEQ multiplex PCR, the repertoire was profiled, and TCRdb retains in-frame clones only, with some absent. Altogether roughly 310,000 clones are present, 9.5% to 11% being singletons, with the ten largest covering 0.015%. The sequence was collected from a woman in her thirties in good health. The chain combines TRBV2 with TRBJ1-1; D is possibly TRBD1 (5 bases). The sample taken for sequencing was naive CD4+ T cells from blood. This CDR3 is CASSPGGYTEAFF. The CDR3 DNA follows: TGTGCCAGCAGTCCGGGGGGTTACACTGAAGCTTTCTTT. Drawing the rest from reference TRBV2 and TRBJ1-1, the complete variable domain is EPEVTQTPSHQVTQMGQEVILRCVPISNHLYFYWYRQILGQKVEFLVSFYNNEISEKSEIFDDQFSVERPDGSNFTLKIRSTKLEDSAMYFCASSPGGYTEAFFGQGTRLTVV.